These 28 T cell receptor beta chains originate from one sample sequenced in a study of T cell responses to AZD1222 COVID-19 vaccine. The data were produced by immunoSEQ multiplex PCR, yet TCRdb's version contains in-frame clones alone and is incomplete. This table has about 120,000 clones, roughly 89% appearing once. The sample in question was peripheral blood, obtained on day 0 of AZD1222 vaccination. The receptors stem from an adult in good health.

The chain joins TRBV5-1 to TRBJ2-7; D remains ambiguous. Trimming stripped 3 bases from V and 0 bases from J, with 13 bases between. Per the germline V gene, CDR1 is SGHRS and CDR2 is YFSETQ. This CDR3 has 15 residues. In DNA form, the CDR3 reads TGCGCCAGCAGCTCGGACGGAAGCAGCTCCTACGAGCAGTACTTC. The encoded protein is CASSSDGSSSYEQYF.

This sequence joins TRBV9 and TRBJ2-1; possible D gene TRBD1, 5 bases. CDR1 and CDR2 (germline): SGDLS, YYNGEE. Trimming stripped 3 bases from V and 7 bases from J, with 17 bases between. The CDR3 spans 15 residues. CDR3 residues: CASSGQGTPQNEQFF. Here the CDR3 DNA reads TGTGCCAGCAGCGGCCAGGGTACCCCCCAAAATGAGCAGTTCTTC.

This clone was seen once. The rearrangement uses TRBV21-1 and TRBJ2-5; TRBD1, as called in the table, went unchecked against the DNA. TRBV21-1 is a known pseudogene. The CDR3 contains 11 residues. This CDR3 is CASDRTETQYF. Here the CDR3 DNA reads TGTGCCAGTGACAGGACGGAGACCCAGTACTTC.

The chain couples TRBV24-1 to TRBJ2-6; D is ambiguous. This CDR3 has 13 amino acids. Germline V gives CDR1 KGHDR, CDR2 SFDVKD. V lost 6 bases and J lost 4, with 6 bases in between. The CDR3 nucleotides are TGTGCCACCAGTAGGACGGGGGCCAACGTCCTGACTTTC. This gives the protein CATSRTGANVLTF.

The chain employs TRBV11-3 and TRBJ1-3; D unresolved. The germline CDR1 and CDR2 sequences are SGHNT and YENEEA. Trimming stripped 3 bases from V and 0 bases from J, with 12 bases between. This CDR3 contains 16 residues. For the CDR3, the DNA is TGTGCCAGCAGCTTTTTACAGCGTCGCTCTGGAAACACCATATATTTT. Encoded protein: CASSFLQRRSGNTIYF.

The V call is TRBV11-1, the J call TRBJ2-5; 9 nucleotides agree with TRBD1. CDR3 size: 15 residues. The V and J ends lost 5 bases and 1 base, in that order; junction bases with no gene match: 5. Germline CDR1 SGHAT, CDR2 FQDESV (reference sequence). The DNA of the CDR3 is TGTGCCAGCAGCCCATGGGGACAGGGCCAAGAGACCCAGTACTTC. This encodes CASSPWGQGQETQYF.

The DNA of the CDR3 is TGTGCCAACAAGAGGGAGGGCTATGGCTACACCTTC. Residues: CANKREGYGYTF. This chain connects TRBV28 to TRBJ1-2; D uncertain. Trimming took 10 bases from V and 4 from J, leaving 13 bases between them. CDR3 length equals 12 residues. Germline CDR1 and CDR2: MDHEN and SYDVKM.

This clone was seen a handful of times. This sequence joins TRBV9 and TRBJ2-1; TRBD1 matches at 8 bases. Trimming took 4 bases from V and 5 from J; bases not matched to a gene: 11. This CDR3 has 16 residues. Germline V gene data show CDR1 as SGDLS and CDR2 as YYNGEE. The CDR3 DNA reads TGTGCCAGCAGCCCACCGACAGGGGAGGTAGACAATGAGCAGTTCTTC. It encodes CASSPPTGEVDNEQFF.

V usage is TRBV7-2 and J usage is TRBJ2-1, with D perhaps TRBD1 or TRBD2 (5 bases each). Trimming left V 0 bases short and J 4 bases short, with 10 bases between. The germline V gene encodes CDR1 SGHTA and CDR2 FQGNSA. The CDR3 has 15 residues. The CDR3 loop reads CASSLARGGYNEQFF. DNA of the CDR3: TGTGCCAGCAGCTTAGCGCGTGGGGGTTACAATGAGCAGTTCTTC.

This rearrangement joins TRBV4-2 to TRBJ2-1; TRBD2 is a possible D gene (7 bases). Trimming took off 0 bases at V and 4 bases at J, with 13 bases between the two ends. The CDR3 length is 16 residues. Germline CDR1 is LGHNA and CDR2 is YNFKEQ. In nucleotides, the CDR3 is TGTGCCAGCAGCCAAGATTTGAGGGGGGGGTACAATGAGCAGTTCTTC. It translates to CASSQDLRGGYNEQFF.

The CDR3 DNA reads as TGTGCCAGCAGCTCAGGTGGTTCCTACGAGCAGTACTTC. This encodes CASSSGGSYEQYF. The chain combines TRBV7-9 with TRBJ2-7; D unclear. This CDR3 is 13 amino acids long. With 4 bases removed from V and 1 base from J, the gap between germline ends came to 8 bases. CDR1 and CDR2 (germline): SEHNR, FQNEAQ (reference sequence).

The chain couples TRBV15 to TRBJ1-3; D is perhaps TRBD1 (5 bases). CDR1 is LNHNV and CDR2 is YYDKDF in the germline V gene (reference sequence). CDR3 length equals 15 residues. Trimming took off 5 bases at V and 0 bases at J, with 11 bases between the two ends. Here the CDR3 reads CATSVGDRSGNTIYF. The CDR3 nucleotides read TGTGCCACCAGCGTAGGGGACCGCTCTGGAAACACCATATATTTT.

The chain recombines TRBV6-5 with TRBJ1-2, with no clear D. CDR1 and CDR2 (germline): MNHEY, SVGAGI. The CDR3 spans 15 residues. Trimming removed 2 bases from V and 1 base from J, with 11 bases in between. CDR3 protein: CASSYIGRDNYGYTF. Written as DNA, the CDR3 is TGTGCCAGCAGTTACATCGGGAGGGATAACTATGGCTACACCTTC.

The sample holds one count of this clone. The chain combines TRBV5-1 with TRBJ2-3; TRBD1 matches 9 bases. Germline CDR1 is SGHRS and CDR2 is YFSETQ. This CDR3 contains 16 residues. V dropped 9 bases and J dropped 2; count of bases not matched to a gene: 13. CDR3 in amino acids: CATSVGTGRNTDTQYF. The CDR3 nucleotides read TGCGCCACCTCGGTTGGGACAGGGAGAAACACAGATACGCAGTATTTT.

V gene TRBV6-5 combines with J gene TRBJ2-2; D remains unclear. Trimming cost V 0 bases and J 6 bases, with 5 bases left between them. The length of the CDR3 is 13 residues. Germline V gives CDR1 MNHEY, CDR2 SVGAGI. The CDR3 reads CASSYSVSGELFF. CDR3 sequence (DNA): TGTGCCAGCAGTTACTCTGTGTCCGGGGAGCTGTTTTTT.

V gene TRBV20-1 combines with J gene TRBJ1-2; D not certain. The CDR3 is 11 residues long. The V gene's germline CDR1 is DFQATT and CDR2 SNEGSKA (reference sequence). The V end lost 1 base, the J end lost 6 bases, and 6 bases lay between the germline ends. The CDR3 DNA reads as TGCAGTGCTAGAGGCAGCCATGGCTACACCTTC. It yields the protein CSARGSHGYTF.

V and J are TRBV7-6 and TRBJ1-3, with D possibly being TRBD1 (6 bases). Germline V gene sequence: CDR1 SGHVS, CDR2 FNYEAQ. The CDR3 runs to 14 residues. V was trimmed by 1 base and J by 7 bases, leaving 11 bases between them. CDR3 DNA sequence: TGTGCCAGCAGCTTAGTACAGGGAGGGAACACCATATATTTT. Amino acid sequence: CASSLVQGGNTIYF.

This chain links TRBV9 with TRBJ2-3; D may be TRBD1 or TRBD2 (5 bases each). This CDR3 spans 14 amino acids. V was trimmed by 2 bases and J by 4 bases, leaving 11 bases between them. Germline V CDR1 and CDR2: SGDLS, YYNGEE. The CDR3 nucleotides read TGTGCCAGCAGCGTTGGACGGGACCCAGATACGCAGTATTTT. Translated, it gives CASSVGRDPDTQYF.

The gene calls are TRBV15 and TRBJ2-7; 12 nucleotides agree with TRBD2. Per the germline V gene, CDR1 is LNHNV and CDR2 is YYDKDF (reference sequence). J lost 6 bases, V lost 3 bases, and 6 bases had no gene match. The CDR3 loop spans 15 amino acids. CDR3 sequence (DNA): TGTGCCACCAGCAGCCTAGCGGGAGGGCCAATCGAGCAGTACTTC. This gives the protein CATSSLAGGPIEQYF. Variable domain in full (rest from reference TRBV15 and TRBJ2-7): DAMVIQNPRYQVTQFGKPVTLSCSQTLNHNVMYWYQQKSSQAPKLLFHYYDKDFNNEADTPDNFQSRRPNTSFCFLDIRSPGLGDTAMYLCATSSLAGGPIEQYFGPGTRLTVT.

The table lists this clone with a few counts. The rearrangement uses TRBV5-6 and TRBJ1-5; D call uncertain. Trimming cost V 1 base and J 1 base, with 6 bases left between them. This CDR3 is 14 amino acids long. Germline V gene lookup returns CDR1 SGHDT and CDR2 YYEEEE. CDR3 coding DNA: TGTGCCAGCAGCTTGACGGGCAGCAATCAGCCCCAGCATTTT. The encoded protein is CASSLTGSNQPQHF.

The rearrangement links TRBV7-8 to TRBJ2-6; TRBD1 matches 7 bases. The germline gives CDR1 SGHVS, CDR2 FQNEAQ. CDR3 length: 14 residues. Unmatched junction bases numbered 0, after V lost 5 bases and J lost 2 bases. The DNA of the CDR3 is TGTGCCAGCAGCACAGGGGCTGGGGCCAACGTCCTGACTTTC. Amino acids: CASSTGAGANVLTF.

Concerning this clone: The sample contains more than one DNA sequence encoding this CDR3. The chain employs TRBV9 and TRBJ1-1; D gene uncertain. This CDR3 comprises 14 residues. Looked up from germline, CDR1 is SGDLS and CDR2 is YYNGEE. V dropped 0 bases and J dropped 3 bases, with 9 bases sitting between them. The CDR3 DNA reads TGTGCCAGCAGCGTAGCTGGAGGTGACACTGAAGCTTTCTTT. The encoded protein is CASSVAGGDTEAFF.

The chain recombines TRBV10-3 with TRBJ2-5, with 7 bases identical to TRBD2. With 4 bases clipped from V and 1 base from J, the junction kept 3 bases outside the gene matches. Per the germline V gene, CDR1 is ENHRY and CDR2 is SYGVKD. The CDR3 is 14 residues long. The CDR3 spells CAISVGGGQETQYF. The CDR3 DNA follows: TGTGCCATCAGTGTGGGCGGGGGCCAAGAGACCCAGTACTTC.

The rearrangement joins TRBV9 to TRBJ2-3, with D perhaps matching TRBD2 (5 bases). The CDR3 is made up of 17 amino acids. Germline CDR1 reads SGDLS; CDR2 reads YYNGEE. Trimming left V 0 bases short and J 1 base short, with 15 bases between. CDR3 nucleotides: TGTGCCAGCAGCGTAGCGTTTTCGGGGTGGGGCACAGATACGCAGTATTTT. It translates to CASSVAFSGWGTDTQYF.

The chain links TRBV7-3 to TRBJ2-1, with D perhaps TRBD1 (5 bases). CDR1 SGHTA and CDR2 FQGTGA come from the germline V gene. This CDR3 contains 15 residues. V lost 5 bases, J lost 3 bases, and 14 bases lay in between. CDR3 amino acids: CASSLAGWGYNEQFF. The CDR3 bases are TGTGCCAGCAGCCTGGCAGGGTGGGGCTACAATGAGCAGTTCTTC.

V and J are TRBV4-1 and TRBJ2-6, with 8 bases fitting TRBD2. The V and J ends lost 0 bases and 0 bases, in that order; junction bases with no gene match: 7. The V gene's germline CDR1 is MGHRA and CDR2 YSYEKL. This CDR3 region has 19 residues. In DNA, the CDR3 is TGCGCCAGCAGCCAAGAGAGGGCGGGAGGCATCTCTGGGGCCAACGTCCTGACTTTC. Translated: CASSQERAGGISGANVLTF.

The gene calls are TRBV19 and TRBJ1-2; possibly TRBD1 for D (6 bases). CDR1 is LNHDA and CDR2 is SQIVND in the germline V gene (reference sequence). V was shortened by 4 bases and J by 4 bases, with 13 bases between the two germline ends. The CDR3 has 14 amino acids. CDR3 sequence: CASSSTGSTYGYTF. The CDR3 coding sequence is TGTGCCAGTAGTAGCACAGGGAGTACCTATGGCTACACCTTC.

V usage is TRBV30 and J usage is TRBJ1-1; D gene unclear. Germline V gives CDR1 GTSNPN, CDR2 SVGIG (reference sequence). V lost 8 bases and J lost 4, with 17 bases in between. The CDR3 is 13 amino acids. CDR3 amino acids: CAGVPSGSTEAFF. The CDR3 DNA is TGTGCCGGGGTCCCCTCGGGGAGCACTGAAGCTTTCTTT.